The 21 T cell receptor beta chains given below trace back to one sample, sequenced in a study of T cell changes during pregnancy in multiple sclerosis. Data came from immunoSEQ multiplex PCR; TCRdb stores just in-frame clones and leaves some out. The sample lists roughly 93,000 clones; around 93% were seen once. This sample comprised peripheral blood, obtained in the first trimester of pregnancy. All receptors come from a female donor in good health, enrolled as a control in a pregnancy study.

The gene calls are TRBV4-3 and TRBJ2-1; 10 bases fit TRBD2. V gave up 2 bases and J gave up 10 bases; unmatched junction bases: 2. The CDR3 spans 13 residues. CDR1 and CDR2 from the germline V gene are LGHNA and YSLEER. CDR3 loop: CASSQYSGGEQFF. For the CDR3, the DNA is TGCGCCAGCAGCCAATATAGCGGGGGGGAGCAGTTCTTC.

This clone is a singleton in its sample. The genes are TRBV5-6 and TRBJ2-7; maybe TRBD2 (6 bases). Trimming pared 4 bases from V and 2 bases from J, leaving 13 bases between. Germline CDR1 and CDR2: SGHDT and YYEEEE. The CDR3 is made up of 14 amino acids. The chain's CDR3 is CASSPTGGPYEQYF. CDR3 nucleotide sequence: TGTGCCAGCAGCCCGACCGGAGGGCCCTACGAGCAGTACTTC.

The rearrangement links TRBV15 to TRBJ1-4, with D unclear. CDR3 length: 16 residues. Deletions cut 0 bases from V and 0 bases from J, with 8 bases between. CDR1 and CDR2 (germline): LNHNV, YYDKDF (reference sequence). The CDR3 nucleotides are TGTGCCACCAGCAGAGATAGTTCGCCAACTAATGAAAAACTGTTTTTT. Translating it yields CATSRDSSPTNEKLFF.

V usage is TRBV6-5 and J usage is TRBJ2-4, with D maybe TRBD2 (6 bases). Germline CDR1 is MNHEY and CDR2 is SVGAGI. With 9 bases removed from V and 5 bases from J, the gap between germline ends came to 14 bases. There are 13 residues in the CDR3. The CDR3 reads CASRGGGENIQYF. The CDR3 nucleotides are TGTGCCAGTAGGGGCGGAGGGGAAAACATTCAGTACTTC.

This rearrangement joins TRBV18 to TRBJ1-2; D remains ambiguous. CDR1 and CDR2 (germline): KGHSH, LQKENI. The ends were cut back, 3 bases at V and 7 bases at J, with 12 bases in the middle. The CDR3 is 13 amino acids. The CDR3 DNA follows: TGTGCCAGCTCACCCGAGGGTTGGGTTGGCTACACCTTC. Encoded protein: CASSPEGWVGYTF.

This chain links TRBV9 with TRBJ1-2; 7 bases agree with TRBD1. The J segment lost 8 bases and the V segment lost 2 bases, leaving 6 bases of the junction unmatched. CDR3 length: 13 residues. The germline gives CDR1 SGDLS, CDR2 YYNGEE. In DNA, the CDR3 is TGTGCCAGCAGCGTGACGGGACAGCAAGGCTACACCTTC. This codes for CASSVTGQQGYTF.

This clone was counted a single time. The chain carries TRBV27 and TRBJ2-6, with 8 bases lining up with TRBD1. V dropped 4 bases and J dropped 2; count of bases not matched to a gene: 4. Germline V CDR1 and CDR2: MNHEY, SMNVEV (reference sequence). CDR3 length: 16 residues. The CDR3 nucleotides are TGTGCCAGCAGTTCGGACAGGGCTCCTGGGGCCAACGTCCTGACTTTC. Translated, it gives CASSSDRAPGANVLTF.

As to this clone: At one end the junction does not follow the germline gene, possibly because of a read error. The rearrangement links TRBV7-9 to TRBJ1-2; 7 bases map to TRBD1. Germline-derived CDR1 and CDR2 are SEHNR and FQNEAQ (reference sequence). The CDR3 has 12 amino acids. The CDR3 DNA reads as TGTGCCAGCAGCCCCTACGACAGGGAAATACGCTTC. It translates to CASSPYDREIRF. Together with reference TRBV7-9 and TRBJ1-2, the CDR3 gives the full variable domain: DTGVSQNPRHKITKRGQNVTFRCDPISEHNRLYWYRQTLGQGPEFLTYFQNEAQLEKSRLLSDRFSAERPKGSFSTLEIQRTEQGDSAMYLCASSPYDREIRFGSGTRLTVV.

This clone has just one count. This chain uses TRBV4-2 with TRBJ1-6, with 10 bases lining up with TRBD1. Trimming removed 0 bases from V and 10 bases from J; junction bases left unmatched: 3. Germline V lookup: CDR1 LGHNA, CDR2 YNFKEQ. This CDR3 region has 15 residues. CDR3 sequence: CASSQEGTGDSPLHF. The CDR3 nucleotides are TGTGCCAGCAGCCAAGAGGGGACAGGGGACTCACCCCTCCACTTT.

The chain links TRBV7-2 to TRBJ2-5, with TRBD1 identical over 9 bases. Germline V gene data show CDR1 as SGHTA and CDR2 as FQGNSA. The CDR3 loop spans 15 amino acids. The trim removed 1 base at V and 5 bases at J, leaving 5 bases unmatched. CDR3 sequence (DNA): TGTGCCAGCAGCTTAGGGACAGGGGTTTTGGAGACCCAGTACTTC. The encoded protein is CASSLGTGVLETQYF.

The rearrangement uses TRBV6-1 and TRBJ1-2, with 12 bases lining up with TRBD1. Germline V gene sequence: CDR1 MNHNS, CDR2 SASEGT. The V gene end was trimmed by 5 bases and the J gene end by 6 bases; junction bases not matched to a gene: 4. This CDR3 region has 14 residues. CDR3 sequence (DNA): TGTGCCAGCAGTTGGGACAGGGGGCGGGATGGCTACACCTTC. As protein: CASSWDRGRDGYTF.

The J gene is TRBJ2-7, the V gene TRBV15; TRBD2 is a possible D gene (6 bases). V was cut by 1 base and J by 2 bases, with 15 bases left in between. The CDR3 covers 16 residues. The germline V gene has CDR1 LNHNV and CDR2 YYDKDF (reference sequence). Written as DNA, the CDR3 is TGTGCCACCAGCAGAGTGGAGGGAGAGAAGCCCTACGAGCAGTACTTC. It codes for CATSRVEGEKPYEQYF.

The V gene is TRBV6-6, the J gene TRBJ1-2, with D possibly TRBD1 on 5 matching bases. This CDR3 region has 11 residues. Per the germline V gene, CDR1 is MNHNY and CDR2 is SVGAGI (reference sequence). V lost 7 bases to trimming and J lost 8 bases, with 11 bases between them. CDR3 region: CASIRGSGYTF. CDR3 nucleotide sequence: TGTGCCAGCATACGGGGGTCGGGCTACACCTTC.

The chain couples TRBV19 to TRBJ1-2; 7 nucleotides align to TRBD1. The CDR3 is 12 residues long. The germline CDR1 and CDR2 sequences are LNHDA and SQIVND (reference sequence). V gave up 9 bases and J gave up 5 bases; unmatched junction bases: 6. The CDR3 loop is CASSGQKYGYTF. The CDR3, as DNA: TGTGCCAGCTCGGGACAGAAATATGGCTACACCTTC.

V gene TRBV5-1 combines with J gene TRBJ2-1; 8 nucleotides agree with TRBD2. Trimming took 4 bases from V and 3 from J; bases not matched to a gene: 6. The V gene's germline CDR1 is SGHRS and CDR2 YFSETQ. The CDR3 covers 15 residues. This CDR3 reads CASSASGGDYNEQFF. CDR3 DNA sequence: TGCGCCAGCAGCGCGAGCGGGGGAGACTACAATGAGCAGTTCTTC.

The CDR3 DNA is TGTGCCAGCAGCCTGCCCGAGACAGGGTACTATGGCTACACCTTC. Translated: CASSLPETGYYGYTF. This chain uses TRBV5-4 with TRBJ1-2, with TRBD1 matching 7 bases. The CDR3 sequence is 15 residues long. Germline CDR1 and CDR2: SGHNT and YYREEE (reference sequence). J was trimmed by 3 bases and V by 4 bases; bases with no gene match: 9.

V is TRBV7-8 and J is TRBJ2-3, with a possible D match to TRBD2 (5 bases). V was shortened by 5 bases and J by 1 base, with 16 bases between the two germline ends. The CDR3 extends over 16 amino acids. Germline loops: CDR1 SGHVS, CDR2 FQNEAQ. In nucleotides, the CDR3 is TGTGCCAGCAGCCGGGGTACAGTTCGCCGCACAGATACGCAGTATTTT. Protein product: CASSRGTVRRTDTQYF.

The chain couples TRBV15 to TRBJ1-5; D may be TRBD1 (5 bases). The CDR3 loop spans 17 amino acids. The V end was cut by 3 bases, the J end by 1 base, with 16 bases between. Germline CDR1 reads LNHNV; CDR2 reads YYDKDF (reference sequence). CDR3 nucleotide sequence: TGTGCCACCAGCAGGCACGGGGGGGGTTTCAGCAATCAGCCCCAGCATTTT. It codes for CATSRHGGGFSNQPQHF.

V gene TRBV6-5 combines with J gene TRBJ2-5; maybe TRBD1 (6 bases). V lost 2 bases, J lost 3 bases, and 10 bases lay in between. This CDR3 is 14 amino acids long. CDR1 is MNHEY, CDR2 SVGAGI, per germline. CDR3: CASSYGTLKETQYF. The CDR3 nucleotides read TGTGCCAGCAGTTACGGGACACTCAAAGAGACCCAGTACTTC.

J is TRBJ2-3 and V is TRBV28; maybe TRBD2 (6 bases). The germline V gene has CDR1 MDHEN and CDR2 SYDVKM. The CDR3 runs to 15 residues. V shed 4 bases and J shed 0 bases, with 11 bases lying between them. The CDR3 spells CASSSSGTSTDTQYF. CDR3 sequence (DNA): TGTGCCAGCAGTTCCTCCGGGACTAGCACAGATACGCAGTATTTT.

This chain uses TRBV28 with TRBJ2-6; D remains unclear. CDR1 and CDR2 (germline): MDHEN, SYDVKM. V was shortened by 7 bases and J by 0 bases, with 7 bases between the two germline ends. This CDR3 region has 14 residues. The CDR3 DNA reads TGTGCCAGCACCCGTCCCTCTGGGGCCAACGTCCTGACTTTC. It yields the protein CASTRPSGANVLTF. Looking up the rest from reference TRBV28 and TRBJ2-6 gives the full variable domain: DVKVTQSSRYLVKRTGEKVFLECVQDMDHENMFWYRQDPGLGLRLIYFSYDVKMKEKGDIPEGYSVSREKKERFSLILESASTNQTSMYLCASTRPSGANVLTFGAGSRLTVL.